The 16 T cell receptor beta chains in this list originate from one sample, sequenced in a study of blood T cell repertoires in COVID-19. Profiling relied on immunoSEQ multiplex PCR, and the TCRdb table lists in-frame clones only, not all of them. Among 110,000 or so clones listed, around 84% were seen once. Sequenced input: peripheral blood. The source of these receptors is a human donor in a cohort sampled during active COVID-19.

This clone has a single count. V usage is TRBV10-3 and J usage is TRBJ2-1; possible D gene TRBD2, 6 bases. This CDR3 region has 16 residues. V was shortened by 2 bases and J by 4 bases, with 15 bases between the two germline ends. Germline V gene sequence: CDR1 ENHRY, CDR2 SYGVKD. The CDR3 DNA reads TGTGCCATCAGTGAGACTAGCAACCCTCTTTACAATGAGCAGTTCTTC. Its protein is CAISETSNPLYNEQFF.

The V call is TRBV21-1, the J call TRBJ2-7; TRBD2, the table's D call, lacks a check against the DNA. TRBV21-1 is tagged as a pseudogene. This CDR3 spans 13 amino acids. The CDR3, as DNA: TGTGCCAGCAGCCGCCGGGGTCGATACGAGCAGTACTTC. This codes for CASSRRGRYEQYF.

J is TRBJ2-2 and V is TRBV5-1; D gene unclear. CDR3 length: 15 residues. Germline V gene data show CDR1 as SGHRS and CDR2 as YFSETQ. Trimming cost V 0 bases and J 6 bases, with 12 bases left between them. CDR3 sequence: CASSLALEPSGELFF. The CDR3 nucleotides read TGCGCCAGCAGCTTGGCCCTAGAGCCATCCGGGGAGCTGTTTTTT.

This clone was observed a handful of times. The rearrangement uses TRBV5-4 and TRBJ1-1; the D is unclear. In germline, CDR1 is SGHNT, CDR2 YYREEE (reference sequence). The CDR3 contains 14 residues. The V end lost 4 bases, the J end lost 2 bases, and 12 bases lay between the germline ends. The CDR3 DNA sequence: TGTGCCAGCAGCCAGACCGGGAGCAACACTGAAGCTTTCTTT. Amino acids: CASSQTGSNTEAFF.

Concerning this clone: Sequence at one end of the junction differs from germline and may be a read error. The V gene is TRBV29-1, the J gene TRBJ2-1; 9 bases line up with TRBD2. The CDR3 spans 14 residues. Per the germline V gene, CDR1 is SQVTM and CDR2 is ANQGSEA. The CDR3 protein is CNVHSGGSYNEQFF. CDR3 nucleotide sequence: TGCAACGTTCATAGCGGGGGCTCCTACAATGAGCAGTTCTTC.

The chain combines TRBV6-5 with TRBJ1-6, with D perhaps matching TRBD1 (6 bases). V lost 8 bases, J lost 6 bases, and 14 bases lay in between. The CDR3 runs 14 residues. The V gene's germline CDR1 is MNHEY and CDR2 SVGAGI. Here the CDR3 reads CASWGGQGNSPLHF. CDR3 DNA: TGTGCCAGCTGGGGGGGGCAGGGTAATTCACCCCTCCACTTT.

The rearrangement joins TRBV7-8 to TRBJ2-7, with D hard to call. Trimming took 1 base from V and 4 from J, leaving 8 bases between them. The length of the CDR3 is 13 residues. Germline CDR1 SGHVS, CDR2 FQNEAQ. The CDR3 DNA sequence: TGTGCCAGCAGCTTAGGTCCAAATTACGAGCAGTACTTC. This sequence encodes CASSLGPNYEQYF.

The rearrangement joins TRBV29-1 to TRBJ2-5, with 8 bases identical to TRBD2. Germline assignment: CDR1 SQVTM and CDR2 ANQGSEA. The V and J ends lost 7 bases and 5 bases, in that order; junction bases with no gene match: 6. The CDR3 has 12 residues. The CDR3 sequence: CSAWRGAETQYF. The CDR3 region has the DNA TGCAGCGCCTGGCGGGGGGCGGAGACCCAGTACTTC. The full variable domain, in which reference TRBV29-1 and TRBJ2-5 provide the parts outside the CDR3, is SAVISQKPSRDICQRGTSLTIQCQVDSQVTMMFWYRQQPGQSLTLIATANQGSEATYESGFVIDKFPISRPNLTFSTLTVSNMSPEDSSIYLCSAWRGAETQYFGPGTRLLVL.

The rearrangement uses TRBV5-1 and TRBJ2-1; D perhaps matches TRBD2 (5 bases). CDR1 SGHRS and CDR2 YFSETQ come from the germline V gene. Deletions cut 0 bases from V and 2 bases from J, with 6 bases between. The CDR3 spans 14 residues. The CDR3 here is CASSLETTYNEQFF. The CDR3 DNA reads TGCGCCAGCAGCTTGGAGACTACCTACAATGAGCAGTTCTTC.

The gene calls are TRBV21-1 and TRBJ1-5; TRBD1 is taken as the D call from the table, unchecked against the DNA. TRBV21-1 is flagged as a pseudogene. The CDR3 is 17 residues long. The CDR3 nucleotides are TGTGCCAGCAGCAAACCAAAACAGGGGGCCCGGAATCAGCCCCAGCATTTT. It yields the protein CASSKPKQGARNQPQHF.

The J gene is TRBJ1-5, the V gene TRBV6-2 or TRBV6-3; 8 nucleotides align to TRBD1. V was clipped by 2 bases and J by 7 bases; unmatched bases: 4. CDR1 is MNHEY, CDR2 SVGEGT, per germline. The CDR3 length is 14 residues. CDR3 in DNA: TGTGCCAGCAGTTACGGACAGGGCAGGCAGCCCCAGCATTTT. Its translation is CASSYGQGRQPQHF.

This clone was seen a single time. The V call is TRBV5-6, the J call TRBJ1-1; the D gene is possibly TRBD1 (5 bases). V gave up 2 bases and J gave up 2 bases, with 13 bases separating them. Per the germline V gene, CDR1 is SGHDT and CDR2 is YYEEEE. The CDR3 has 15 residues. The CDR3 nucleotides read TGTGCCAGCAGCTTACGGGGGAACACTAACACTGAAGCTTTCTTT. This gives the protein CASSLRGNTNTEAFF.

The chain carries TRBV11-2 and TRBJ2-1; 13 positions agree with TRBD2. The trim removed 5 bases at V and 13 bases at J, leaving 11 bases unmatched. The CDR3 extends over 15 amino acids. Germline V CDR1 and CDR2: SGHAT, FQNNGV. The CDR3 DNA reads as TGTGCCAGCAGCCCCCCCGGACTAGCGGGGGCTCCCCAGTTCTTC. It codes for CASSPPGLAGAPQFF.

This chain connects TRBV20-1 to TRBJ2-1; a weak D match, TRBD2 (6 bases). CDR3 length: 15 amino acids. The germline CDR1 and CDR2 sequences are DFQATT and SNEGSKA (reference sequence). V was shortened by 3 bases and J by 1 base, with 13 bases between the two germline ends. The CDR3 is CSASRAGWSYNEQFF. DNA for the CDR3: TGCAGTGCTAGTCGGGCGGGGTGGTCCTACAATGAGCAGTTCTTC.

This rearrangement joins TRBV15 to TRBJ2-1, with 10 nucleotides matching TRBD1. Looked up from germline, CDR1 is LNHNV and CDR2 is YYDKDF (reference sequence). Trimming took 1 base from V and 7 from J; bases not matched to a gene: 4. The CDR3 sequence is 15 residues long. This chain's CDR3 is CATSRGQGATNEQFF. DNA for the CDR3: TGTGCCACCAGCAGAGGACAGGGGGCGACGAATGAGCAGTTCTTC.

CDR3 sequence reads: CASSPTGANGNEQYF. The DNA of the CDR3 is TGTGCCAGTAGCCCAACAGGGGCAAACGGGAACGAGCAGTACTTC. This chain uses TRBV19 with TRBJ2-7; 7 bases are a match to TRBD1. This CDR3 has 15 amino acids. Germline trimming cut 6 bases from V and 5 bases from J; bases unmatched to any gene: 13. Germline CDR1 LNHDA, CDR2 SQIVND (reference sequence). The full variable domain, in which reference TRBV19 and TRBJ2-7 provide the parts outside the CDR3, is DGGITQSPKYLFRKEGQNVTLSCEQNLNHDAMYWYRQDPGQGLRLIYYSQIVNDFQKGDIAEGYSVSREKKESFPLTVTSAQKNPTAFYLCASSPTGANGNEQYFGPGTRLTVT.